This is a list of T cell receptor beta chains from one sample in a study of cytomegalovirus exposure and HLA in healthy donors. Clones were read by immunoSEQ multiplex PCR, and TCRdb kept only the in-frame ones, dropping some. The profile covers 150,000 to 200,000 clones, with roughly 77% appearing a single time and under 2% taken by the ten largest. The sample was PBMCs. The receptor set was obtained from a woman aged 25 to 39 in good health and CMV-seronegative. CDR3s include the opening cysteine and the closing phenylalanine or tryptophan. D genes are given only for firm matches. The size field is filled for only some rows; it gives once, few, many or a size class.

TRBJ1-3 | TRBV4-2 | . | TRBD1 | CASSQGGTGAGNTIYF | TGTGCCAGCAGCCAAGGTGGGACAGGGGCTGGAAACACCATATATTTT
TRBJ1-1 | TRBV7-9 | . | . | CASSLSQRNTEAFF | TGTGCCAGCAGCTTAAGTCAGCGGAACACTGAAGCTTTCTTT
TRBJ2-1 | TRBV4-3 | . | . | CASSQETVLSYNEQFF | TGCGCCAGCAGCCAAGAAACAGTTTTATCCTACAATGAGCAGTTCTTC
TRBJ2-7 | TRBV7-3 | . | . | CASSPPRESGPAYEQYF | TGTGCCAGCAGCCCCCCCCGAGAAAGCGGCCCCGCCTACGAGCAGTACTTC
TRBJ2-7 | TRBV18 | . | . | CASSPLGADYEQYF | TGTGCCAGCTCACCTTTAGGGGCGGACTACGAGCAGTACTTC
TRBJ2-7 | TRBV9 | . | TRBD2 | CASSVGGGTYEQYF | TGTGCCAGCAGCGTAGGGGGGGGAACCTACGAGCAGTACTTC
TRBJ2-3 | TRBV4-1 | . | . | CASSQVPSTDTQYF | TGCGCCAGCAGCCAAGTCCCAAGCACAGATACGCAGTATTTT
TRBJ2-5 | TRBV12-5 | . | . | CASGLRRMGGARSETQYF | TGTGCTAGTGGTTTAAGAAGGATGGGGGGGGCGAGGTCGGAGACCCAGTACTTC
TRBJ2-3 | TRBV5-4 | . | . | CASSRGETPGPTDTQYF | TGTGCCAGCAGCCGCGGCGAGACGCCGGGTCCAACAGATACGCAGTATTTT
TRBJ1-3 | TRBV5-1 | once | TRBD1 | CASSLQTGPGDTIYF | TGCGCCAGCAGCTTGCAGACAGGGCCCGGAGACACCATATATTTT
TRBJ2-7 | TRBV6-4 | few | . | CASSDWGSYEQYF | TGTGCCAGCAGTGACTGGGGCAGCTACGAGCAGTACTTC
TRBJ1-2 | TRBV10-2 | . | . | CASSLDSYYGYTF | TGCGCCAGCAGTCTGGACAGCTACTATGGCTACACCTTC
TRBJ2-5 | TRBV2 | once | . | CASSDREETQYF | TGTGCCAGCAGTGACAGGGAAGAGACCCAGTACTTC
TRBJ2-1 | TRBV6-6 | few | . | CASSYSGQYNEQFF | TGTGCCAGCAGTTACTCAGGACAGTACAATGAGCAGTTCTTC
TRBJ1-1 | TRBV2 | . | . | CASSLTRQNTEAFF | TGTGCCAGCAGCCTTACTCGTCAGAACACTGAAGCTTTCTTT
TRBJ2-5 | TRBV7-9 | once | . | CASSPGSQETQYF | TGTGCCAGCAGCCCAGGGTCACAAGAGACCCAGTACTTC
TRBJ2-5 | TRBV30 | few | TRBD2 | CAWSKAGGALGTQYF | TGTGCCTGGAGTAAAGCGGGGGGGGCTCTTGGGACCCAGTACTTC
TRBJ1-1 | TRBV5-1 | . | TRBD1 | CASSLGQGAPMNTEAFF | TGCGCCAGCAGCTTGGGCCAGGGGGCACCAATGAACACTGAAGCTTTCTTT
TRBJ1-3 | TRBV15 | . | . | CATSRDPQGSGNTIYF | TGTGCCACCAGCAGAGACCCCCAGGGGTCTGGAAACACCATATATTTT
TRBJ1-5 | TRBV27 | . | TRBD1 | CASSPEADRGLGQPQHF | TGTGCCAGCAGCCCAGAGGCGGACAGGGGGCTCGGGCAGCCCCAGCATTTT
TRBJ2-3 | TRBV6-5 | . | TRBD2 | CASRGLAGGGTQYF | TGTGCCAGCAGGGGACTAGCGGGGGGGGGTACGCAGTATTTT
TRBJ2-7 | TRBV7-2 | . | TRBD1 | CASSLAVQGAGSGSHEQYF | TGTGCCAGCAGCTTAGCTGTACAGGGGGCGGGATCAGGTTCCCACGAGCAGTACTTC
TRBJ1-3 | TRBV5-1 | . | TRBD1 | CASSRGRGSGNTIYF | TGCGCCAGCAGCAGGGGGCGAGGCTCTGGAAACACCATATATTTT
TRBJ2-1 | TRBV5-6 | once | TRBD2 | CASSLQLLAGVTYNEQFF | TGTGCCAGCAGCTTACAGCTCCTAGCGGGGGTAACCTACAATGAGCAGTTCTTC
TRBJ1-1 | TRBV19 | . | . | CASIKQGLGSNTEAFF | TGTGCCAGTATAAAACAGGGATTGGGTTCGAACACTGAAGCTTTCTTT
TRBJ2-7 | TRBV4-2 | . | TRBD2 | CASSQDTGGANYEQYF | TGTGCCAGCAGCCAAGATACGGGGGGGGCGAACTACGAGCAGTACTTC
TRBJ1-1 | TRBV2 | once | . | CASSVTGKSTEAFF | TGTGCCAGCAGTGTAACAGGGAAGTCCACTGAAGCTTTCTTT
TRBJ2-1 | TRBV9 | . | TRBD2 | CASSPAGGNNEQFF | TGTGCCAGCAGCCCTGCGGGGGGAAACAATGAGCAGTTCTTC
TRBJ2-7 | TRBV4-1 | once | . | CASSQDHPDRTAFPYEQYF | TGCGCCAGCAGCCAAGACCACCCCGACCGGACAGCTTTTCCCTACGAGCAGTACTTC
TRBJ2-2 | TRBV5-1 | . | TRBD1 | CASSPRHITRGPAGELFF | TGCGCCAGCAGCCCGAGGCATATCACCAGGGGGCCGGCCGGGGAGCTGTTTTTT
TRBJ1-1 | TRBV7-2 | . | . | CASSLLGLNTEAFF | TGTGCCAGCAGCCTACTGGGCCTGAACACTGAAGCTTTCTTT
TRBJ2-7 | TRBV6-6 | . | TRBD1 | CAIGQENTDEQYF | TGTGCCATAGGACAGGAGAATACTGACGAGCAGTACTTC
TRBJ1-1 | TRBV18 | . | TRBD1 | CASSRDRGWGTEAFF | TGTGCCAGCTCACGGGACAGGGGATGGGGCACTGAAGCTTTCTTT
TRBJ2-5 | TRBV2 | . | . | CASSAFLGRETQYF | TGTGCCAGCAGCGCTTTTTTGGGCCGGGAGACCCAGTACTTC
TRBJ2-3 | TRBV30 | . | TRBD2 | CAWRKWGQLAGVGDTQYF | TGTGCCTGGAGAAAGTGGGGGCAACTAGCGGGGGTGGGAGATACGCAGTATTTT
TRBJ1-1 | TRBV11-2 | . | TRBD1 | CASSGRDRRGTEAFF | TGTGCCAGCAGCGGCCGGGACAGGCGCGGCACTGAAGCTTTCTTT
TRBJ2-3 | TRBV30 | . | TRBD1 | CAWSVAGGSDTQYF | TGTGCCTGGAGTGTAGCAGGGGGCTCAGATACGCAGTATTTT
TRBJ2-7 | TRBV29-1 | . | . | CSVGQKLKDEQYF | TGCAGCGTTGGACAGAAGCTCAAAGACGAGCAGTACTTC
TRBJ2-3 | TRBV5-6 | . | TRBD2 | CASSLGPGLDGDTQYF | TGTGCCAGCAGCTTGGGACCGGGACTAGATGGAGATACGCAGTATTTT
TRBJ1-2 | TRBV30 | . | . | CAHQGMGHYGYTF | TGTGCCCACCAGGGGATGGGGCACTATGGCTACACCTTC
TRBJ2-7 | TRBV23-1 | few | . | CASSSLGGYEQYF | TGCGCCAGCTCCTCACTGGGAGGCTACGAGCAGTACTTC
TRBJ2-1 | TRBV10-2 | . | . | CASSARTSYNEQFF | TGCGCCAGCAGCGCCAGGACTTCCTACAATGAGCAGTTCTTC
TRBJ2-7 | TRBV5-4 | . | TRBD2 | CASSLGSGGVYEQYF | TGTGCCAGCAGCTTGGGCAGCGGGGGAGTCTACGAGCAGTACTTC
TRBJ1-1 | TRBV4-3 | . | TRBD1 | CASSQDPGTGNTEAFF | TGCGCCAGCAGCCAAGATCCTGGGACAGGAAACACTGAAGCTTTCTTT
TRBJ1-2 | TRBV5-1 | . | . | CASSLLQDYGYTF | TGCGCCAGCAGCTTGTTACAGGACTATGGCTACACCTTC
TRBJ1-1 | TRBV30 | . | TRBD1 | CAWTRRTGDTEAFF | TGTGCCTGGACCCGAAGGACAGGGGACACTGAAGCTTTCTTT
TRBJ1-1 | TRBV5-1 | . | . | CASSNLGGNTEAFF | TGCGCCAGCAGCAACCTGGGGGGGAACACTGAAGCTTTCTTT
TRBJ1-1 | TRBV6-5 | . | . | CASAGTEAFF | TGTGCCAGCGCGGGGACTGAAGCTTTCTTT
TRBJ1-2 | TRBV15 | . | . | CATAASYGYTF | TGTGCCACCGCTGCGTCCTATGGCTACACCTTC
TRBJ2-5 | TRBV7-9 | . | TRBD2 | CASSSTTSGGQETQYF | TGTGCCAGCAGCTCGACCACTAGCGGGGGACAAGAGACCCAGTACTTC
TRBJ1-5 | TRBV4-3 | many | . | CASSQHNSGAQPQHF | TGCGCCAGCAGCCAACATAACTCAGGGGCCCAGCCCCAGCATTTT
TRBJ2-3 | TRBV6-1 | few | . | CASSEVWGLSTDTQYF | TGTGCCAGCAGTGAAGTGTGGGGACTGAGCACAGATACGCAGTATTTT
TRBJ1-2 | TRBV6-1 | . | . | CASSEATYGYTF | TGTGCCAGCAGTGAAGCTACTTATGGCTACACCTTC
TRBJ1-2 | TRBV4-3 | few | . | CASASYSNGYTF | TGCGCCAGCGCCTCGTATTCTAATGGCTACACCTTC
TRBJ2-4 | TRBV2 | . | TRBD2 | CASSDSGVGKNIQYF | TGTGCCAGCAGTGACAGCGGGGTCGGCAAAAACATTCAGTACTTC